This entry describes one TCR beta chain. There are 14 residues in the CDR3. J was trimmed by 3 bases and V by 4 bases; bases with no gene match: 3. The entry originates in a study of blood T cells in healthy people across ages. A second PCR of roughly 7 to 11 cycles used a sample-barcoded 5' primer and a J-beta primer mix. A template-switch adaptor with 12 random nucleotides tagged each cDNA molecule. TCRdb redid the calling of the 5' RACE reads with MiXCR, one entry per CDR3 protein. The sample yields 1.5 million to 2 million distinct CDR3 sequences, 30% to 40% seen once. Sequencing used blood. The chain joins TRBV12-3 or TRBV12-4 to TRBJ2-1; TRBD1 matches at 7 bases. The receptor comes from a woman aged 25 to 39 in good health. In DNA, the CDR3 is TGTGCCAGCAGTTACGGGACAGTCTACAATGAGCAGTTCTTC. It is translated as CASSYGTVYNEQFF.